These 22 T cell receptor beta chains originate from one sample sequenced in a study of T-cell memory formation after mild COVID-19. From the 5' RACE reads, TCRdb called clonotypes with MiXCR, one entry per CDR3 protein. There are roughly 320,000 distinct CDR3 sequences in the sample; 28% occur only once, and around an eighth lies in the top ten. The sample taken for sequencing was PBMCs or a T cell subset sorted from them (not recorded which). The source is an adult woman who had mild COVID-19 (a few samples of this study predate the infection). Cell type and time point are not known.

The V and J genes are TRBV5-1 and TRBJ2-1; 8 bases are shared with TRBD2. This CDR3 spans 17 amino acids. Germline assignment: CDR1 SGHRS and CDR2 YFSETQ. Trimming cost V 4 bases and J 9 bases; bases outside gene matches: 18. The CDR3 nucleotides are TGCGCCAGCAGCCTGTACCCTCCGGGGGGGCCGCCCCTTGAGCAGTTCTTC. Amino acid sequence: CASSLYPPGGPPLEQFF.

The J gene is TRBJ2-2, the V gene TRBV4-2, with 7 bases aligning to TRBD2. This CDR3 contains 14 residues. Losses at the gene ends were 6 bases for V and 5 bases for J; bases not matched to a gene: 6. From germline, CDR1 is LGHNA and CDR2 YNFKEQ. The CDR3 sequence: CASRFGLETGELFF. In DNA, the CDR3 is TGTGCCAGCAGATTTGGACTAGAAACCGGGGAGCTGTTTTTT.

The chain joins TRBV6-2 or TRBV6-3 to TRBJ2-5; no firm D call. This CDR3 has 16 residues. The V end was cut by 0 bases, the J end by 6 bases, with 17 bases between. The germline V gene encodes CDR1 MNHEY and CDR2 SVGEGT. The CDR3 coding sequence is TGTGCCAGCAGTTACTCAGTGGTAAACCCCCAGCAGACCCAGTACTTC. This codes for CASSYSVVNPQQTQYF.

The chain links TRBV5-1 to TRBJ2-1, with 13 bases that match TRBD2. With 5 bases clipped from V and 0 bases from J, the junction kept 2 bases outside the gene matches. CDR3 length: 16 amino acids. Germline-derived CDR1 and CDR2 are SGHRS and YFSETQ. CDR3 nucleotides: TGCGCCAGCAGAAGGACTAGCGGGAGCTCCTACAATGAGCAGTTCTTC. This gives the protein CASRRTSGSSYNEQFF.

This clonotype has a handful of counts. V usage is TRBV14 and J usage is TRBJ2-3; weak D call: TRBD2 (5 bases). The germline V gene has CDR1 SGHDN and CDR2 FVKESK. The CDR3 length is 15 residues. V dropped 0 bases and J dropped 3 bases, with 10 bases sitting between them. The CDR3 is CASSQEAPGTDTQYF. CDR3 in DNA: TGTGCCAGCAGCCAAGAAGCCCCGGGGACAGATACGCAGTATTTT.

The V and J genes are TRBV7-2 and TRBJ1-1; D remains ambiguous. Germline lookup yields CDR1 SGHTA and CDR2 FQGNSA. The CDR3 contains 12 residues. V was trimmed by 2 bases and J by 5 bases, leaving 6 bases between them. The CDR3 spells CASSLQATEAFF. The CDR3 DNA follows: TGTGCCAGCAGCTTACAAGCGACTGAAGCTTTCTTT.

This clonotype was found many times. The CDR3 DNA is TGTGCCAGCAGCTTAGTTGGTAGCGGGAGGGCTACAGATACGCAGTATTTT. Encoded protein: CASSLVGSGRATDTQYF. The chain links TRBV7-2 to TRBJ2-3, with TRBD2 matching 11 bases. Looked up from germline, CDR1 is SGHTA and CDR2 is FQGNSA. V gave up 1 base and J gave up 3 bases; unmatched junction bases: 6. This CDR3 has 17 residues.

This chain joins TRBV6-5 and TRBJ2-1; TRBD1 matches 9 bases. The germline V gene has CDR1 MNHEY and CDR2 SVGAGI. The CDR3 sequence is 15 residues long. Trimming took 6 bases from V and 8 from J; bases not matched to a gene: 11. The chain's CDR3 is CASSRTGTGRDEQFF. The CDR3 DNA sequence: TGTGCCAGCAGCCGTACCGGGACAGGGAGGGATGAGCAGTTCTTC.

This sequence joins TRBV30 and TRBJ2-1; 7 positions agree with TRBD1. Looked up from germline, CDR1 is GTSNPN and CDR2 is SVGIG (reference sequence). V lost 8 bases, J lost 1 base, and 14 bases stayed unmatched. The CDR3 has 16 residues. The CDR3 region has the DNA TGTGCCGGGACACTACAGAGACAGGGATCCTACAATGAGCAGTTCTTC. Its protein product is CAGTLQRQGSYNEQFF.

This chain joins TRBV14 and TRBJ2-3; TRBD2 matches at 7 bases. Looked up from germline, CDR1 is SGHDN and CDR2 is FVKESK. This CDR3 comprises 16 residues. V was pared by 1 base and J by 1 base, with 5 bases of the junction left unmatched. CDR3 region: CASSQVGGSGTDTQYF. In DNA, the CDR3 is TGTGCCAGCAGCCAAGTCGGCGGGAGTGGCACAGATACGCAGTATTTT.

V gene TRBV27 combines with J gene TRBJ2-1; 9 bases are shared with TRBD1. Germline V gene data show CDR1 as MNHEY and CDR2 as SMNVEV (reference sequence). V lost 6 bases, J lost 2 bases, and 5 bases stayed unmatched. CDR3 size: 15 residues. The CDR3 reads CASRPDRGPYNEQFF. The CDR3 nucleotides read TGTGCCAGCAGACCGGACAGGGGACCCTACAATGAGCAGTTCTTC.

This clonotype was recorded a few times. This CDR3 reads CASSLYAEHSPLHF. In DNA, the CDR3 is TGCGCCAGCAGCTTGTACGCTGAGCATTCACCCCTCCACTTT. V and J are TRBV5-1 and TRBJ1-6; no definite D call. The ends were cut back, 1 base at V and 8 bases at J, with 10 bases in the middle. Germline values: CDR1 SGHRS, CDR2 YFSETQ. This CDR3 has 14 amino acids.

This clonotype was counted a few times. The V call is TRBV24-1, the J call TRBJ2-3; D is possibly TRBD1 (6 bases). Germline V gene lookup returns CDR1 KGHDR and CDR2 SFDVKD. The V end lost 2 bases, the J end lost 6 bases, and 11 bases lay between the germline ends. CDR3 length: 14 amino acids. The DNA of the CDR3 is TGTGCCACCAGTGATTACAGGGTCGTCGATACGCAGTATTTT. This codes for CATSDYRVVDTQYF.

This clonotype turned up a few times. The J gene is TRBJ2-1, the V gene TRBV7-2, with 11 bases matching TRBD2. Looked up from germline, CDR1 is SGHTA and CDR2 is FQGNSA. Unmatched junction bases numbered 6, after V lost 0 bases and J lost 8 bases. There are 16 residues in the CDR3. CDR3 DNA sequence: TGTGCCAGCAGCTTAGCCCGGCTAGCGGGGGGCCATGAGCAGTTCTTC. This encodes CASSLARLAGGHEQFF.

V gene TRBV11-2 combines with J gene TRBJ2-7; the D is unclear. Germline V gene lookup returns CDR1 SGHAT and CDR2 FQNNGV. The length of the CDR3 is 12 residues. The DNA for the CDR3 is TGTGCAACGGGCTCCGGGCCCTACGAGCAGTACTTC. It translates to CATGSGPYEQYF.

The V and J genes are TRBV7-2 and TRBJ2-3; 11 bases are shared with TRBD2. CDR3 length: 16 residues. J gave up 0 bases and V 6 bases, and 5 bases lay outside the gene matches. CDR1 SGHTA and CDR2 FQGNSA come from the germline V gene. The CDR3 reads CASRIAGGLSTDTQYF. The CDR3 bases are TGTGCCAGCAGAATAGCGGGAGGGCTTAGCACAGATACGCAGTATTTT.

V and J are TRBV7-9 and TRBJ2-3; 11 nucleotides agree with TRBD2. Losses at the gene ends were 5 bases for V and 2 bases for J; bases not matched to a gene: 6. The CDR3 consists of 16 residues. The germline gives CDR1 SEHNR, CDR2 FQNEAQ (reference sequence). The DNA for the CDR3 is TGTGCCAGCAGCCGGGGACTAGCGGTCCTCACAGATACGCAGTATTTT. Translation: CASSRGLAVLTDTQYF.

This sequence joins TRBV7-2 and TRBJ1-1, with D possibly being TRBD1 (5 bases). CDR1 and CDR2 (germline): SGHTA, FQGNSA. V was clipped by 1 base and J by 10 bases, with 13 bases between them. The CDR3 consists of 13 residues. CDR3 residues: CASSLVEGQGAFF. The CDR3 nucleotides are TGTGCCAGCAGCTTAGTGGAAGGGCAGGGAGCTTTCTTT.

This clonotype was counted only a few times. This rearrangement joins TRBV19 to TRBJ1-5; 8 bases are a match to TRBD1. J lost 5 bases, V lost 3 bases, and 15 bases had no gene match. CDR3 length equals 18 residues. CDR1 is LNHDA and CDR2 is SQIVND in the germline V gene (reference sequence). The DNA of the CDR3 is TGTGCCAGTAGTATTTCGGTGGGTCTCGGGACAGGCTATCAGCCCCAGCATTTT. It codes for CASSISVGLGTGYQPQHF.

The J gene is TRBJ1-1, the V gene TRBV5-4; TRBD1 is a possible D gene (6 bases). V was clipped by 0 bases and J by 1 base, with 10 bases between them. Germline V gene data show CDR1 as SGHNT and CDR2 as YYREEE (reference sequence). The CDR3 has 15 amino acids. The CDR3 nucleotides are TGTGCCAGCAGCTTGGTACAGGGCTCGAACACTGAAGCTTTCTTT. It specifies CASSLVQGSNTEAFF.

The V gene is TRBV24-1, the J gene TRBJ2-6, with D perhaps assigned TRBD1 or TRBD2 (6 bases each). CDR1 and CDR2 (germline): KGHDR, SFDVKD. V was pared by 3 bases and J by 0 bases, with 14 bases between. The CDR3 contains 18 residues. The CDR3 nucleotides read TGTGCCACCAGTGATGGGGGGAAACAGGGCTCTGGGGCCAACGTCCTGACTTTC. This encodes CATSDGGKQGSGANVLTF.

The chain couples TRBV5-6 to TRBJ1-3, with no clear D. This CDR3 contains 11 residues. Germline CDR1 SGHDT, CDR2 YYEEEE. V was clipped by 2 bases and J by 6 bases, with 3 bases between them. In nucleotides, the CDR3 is TGTGCCAGCAGCTTTGCAAACACCATATATTTT. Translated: CASSFANTIYF.